This T cell receptor beta chain was captured by sequencing in a study of shared clonotypes between healthy human individuals. Study-wide points: Clonotypes shared by all four sorted-subset donors had higher generation probabilities than non-shared clonotypes.

Source study methods: Filtering of immunoSEQ junctional sequences could not match full-length read filtering. TCRdb's table, derived via immunoSEQ multiplex PCR, lists solely in-frame clones and lacks some. V and J calls and clone size follow that table, whereas D and trimming were derived from the DNA. This table has over a million clones, roughly 80% appearing once. Both subsets, CD45RA+ naive and CD45RA-negative memory, were split from the CD4+ cells. Concerning this clone: Its antigen is as yet unknown.

Germline lookup yields CDR1 SEHNR and CDR2 FQNEAQ (reference sequence). The CDR3 sequence is 14 residues long. Trimming removed 5 bases at V and 9 bases at J, with 14 bases between. This TCR came from a man in his late teens or twenties in good health. Sequenced material: memory CD4+ T cells sorted from blood. As to subset: CD45RA-negative fraction. The V and J genes are TRBV7-9 and TRBJ1-6, with a tentative D call TRBD1 (6 bases). The CDR3 sequence is CASSPRGESSPLHF. The CDR3 DNA sequence: TGTGCCAGCAGCCCCAGGGGAGAGAGTTCACCCCTCCACTTT.